The 20 T cell receptor beta chains presented below share a single source sample, sequenced in a study of cytomegalovirus exposure and HLA in healthy donors. Sequenced by immunoSEQ multiplex PCR; TCRdb stores in-frame clones only, minus some. The table includes about 73,000 clones, approximately 94% detected once. The sample consisted of PBMCs. These receptors all come from a woman between 18 and 30 years old in good health and CMV-seropositive.

The chain has TRBV7-2 and TRBJ2-1; D is unclear. V was cut by 2 bases and J by 4 bases, with 6 bases left in between. The CDR3 totals 13 residues. CDR1 is SGHTA and CDR2 is FQGNSA in the germline V gene. The CDR3 DNA is TGTGCCAGCAGCTTATCCTATTACAATGAGCAGTTCTTC. It is translated as CASSLSYYNEQFF.

This chain connects TRBV7-9 to TRBJ2-1; TRBD2 agrees at 10 bases. Germline CDR1 reads SEHNR; CDR2 reads FQNEAQ (reference sequence). This CDR3 spans 13 amino acids. V shed 5 bases, J shed 9 bases, and the junction held 4 bases outside the gene matches. CDR3 protein: CASSSGGAREQFF. CDR3 nucleotides: TGTGCCAGCAGCAGCGGGGGGGCACGTGAGCAGTTCTTC. Using reference TRBV7-9 and TRBJ2-1 for the parts outside the CDR3, the full variable domain is DTGVSQNPRHKITKRGQNVTFRCDPISEHNRLYWYRQTLGQGPEFLTYFQNEAQLEKSRLLSDRFSAERPKGSFSTLEIQRTEQGDSAMYLCASSSGGAREQFFGPGTRLTVL.

This chain joins TRBV19 and TRBJ1-2, with 8 bases lining up with TRBD1. The CDR3 sequence is 16 residues long. Germline lookup yields CDR1 LNHDA and CDR2 SQIVND (reference sequence). The trim removed 5 bases at V and 4 bases at J, leaving 12 bases unmatched. Here the CDR3 reads CASSPPPRGLGYGYTF. In nucleotides, the CDR3 is TGTGCCAGTAGTCCCCCCCCCAGGGGGCTCGGCTATGGCTACACCTTC.

The chain combines TRBV10-2 with TRBJ1-4; no clear D. Trimming removed 2 bases at V and 10 bases at J, with 8 bases between. Germline CDR1 WSHSY, CDR2 SAAADI. The CDR3 has 12 residues. This chain's CDR3 is CASSELGGKLFF. As DNA, the CDR3 is TGCGCCAGCAGTGAGCTGGGAGGAAAACTGTTTTTT.

The chain has TRBV28 and TRBJ1-2; 8 bases agree with TRBD1. J was trimmed by 8 bases and V by 6 bases; bases with no gene match: 14. The germline gives CDR1 MDHEN, CDR2 SYDVKM. This CDR3 region has 15 residues. CDR3 coding DNA: TGTGCCAGCAGCCCCTCCCTAGACAGGGGCGCAGGCTACACCTTC. This encodes CASSPSLDRGAGYTF.

The chain uses TRBV6-5 and TRBJ2-1, with D maybe TRBD1 (6 bases). The CDR3 sequence is 14 residues long. Per germline, CDR1 MNHEY and CDR2 SVGAGI. V gave up 2 bases and J gave up 6 bases, with 11 bases separating them. CDR3: CASSYGQRTNEQFF. In DNA, the CDR3 is TGTGCCAGCAGTTACGGACAGAGAACCAATGAGCAGTTCTTC.

This rearrangement joins TRBV6-1 to TRBJ1-2, with D maybe TRBD1 (5 bases). CDR3 length: 11 residues. The germline V gene encodes CDR1 MNHNS and CDR2 SASEGT. V dropped 11 bases and J dropped 7 bases, with 14 bases sitting between them. The CDR3 spells CAGSIGVGYTF. Written as DNA, the CDR3 is TGTGCCGGCTCTATAGGGGTTGGCTACACCTTC.

The rearrangement uses TRBV6-5 and TRBJ1-5, with D uncertain. V lost 0 bases and J lost 4, with 7 bases in between. The V gene's germline CDR1 is MNHEY and CDR2 SVGAGI. The CDR3 sequence is 14 residues long. The CDR3 here is CASSYSRQNQPQHF. The CDR3 DNA sequence: TGTGCCAGCAGTTACTCGAGGCAGAATCAGCCCCAGCATTTT.

The chain is built from TRBV10-1 and TRBJ2-7; D call uncertain. The V gene's germline CDR1 is WNHNN and CDR2 SYGVQD (reference sequence). Deletions cut 4 bases from V and 2 bases from J, with 9 bases between. This CDR3 is 13 amino acids long. The CDR3 region is CASSAGRTYEQYF. The DNA of the CDR3 is TGCGCCAGCAGTGCTGGCAGAACCTACGAGCAGTACTTC.

This sequence joins TRBV5-1 and TRBJ2-7; possibly TRBD2 for D (6 bases). Between the trimmed V and J ends, which lost 0 bases and 3 bases, there was a span of 13 bases. Looked up from germline, CDR1 is SGHRS and CDR2 is YFSETQ. The CDR3 loop spans 15 amino acids. DNA for the CDR3: TGCGCCAGCAGCTTGGACGGGACTTCTATCTACGAGCAGTACTTC. It yields the protein CASSLDGTSIYEQYF.

The chain joins TRBV6-4 to TRBJ1-2; TRBD1 aligns across 10 bases. The germline gives CDR1 MRHNA, CDR2 SNTAGT. V gave up 6 bases and J gave up 5 bases; unmatched junction bases: 9. CDR3 length: 15 residues. The CDR3 reads CASRLGTGDGYGYTF. CDR3 sequence (DNA): TGTGCCAGCAGGCTCGGGACAGGGGATGGGTATGGCTACACCTTC.

This clone was counted once. V gene TRBV19 combines with J gene TRBJ2-1, with D possibly being TRBD1 (5 bases). CDR1 is LNHDA and CDR2 is SQIVND in the germline V gene (reference sequence). This CDR3 is 18 amino acids long. Trimming shortened V by 5 bases and J by 5 bases, and 25 bases separated the two germline ends. The CDR3 DNA reads TGTGCCAGTAGTCCGACCCAGACAGACCCCATATCGCACAATGAGCAGTTCTTC. Translating gives CASSPTQTDPISHNEQFF.

CDR3 in DNA: TGTGCCAGCTCACTAGAGAATTATGAAGCTTTCTTT. Its translation is CASSLENYEAFF. This chain links TRBV2 with TRBJ1-1; D remains unclear. The CDR3 totals 12 residues. Per germline, CDR1 SNHLY and CDR2 FYNNEI. Trimming removed 8 bases from V and 7 bases from J, with 14 bases in between.

This clone has only one observation. The chain couples TRBV7-9 to TRBJ1-5; D possibly corresponds to TRBD1 (6 bases). The V end lost 3 bases, the J end lost 5 bases, and 23 bases lay between the germline ends. Germline V lookup: CDR1 SEHNR, CDR2 FQNEAQ (reference sequence). The length of the CDR3 is 18 residues. In DNA, the CDR3 is TGTGCCAGCAGCTTGTTTATCGGGGCGGGGGCTACGGATCAGCCCCAGCATTTT. It encodes CASSLFIGAGATDQPQHF.

This clone is a singleton in its sample. The V gene is TRBV2, the J gene TRBJ1-1, with 8 bases matching TRBD1. Germline V lookup: CDR1 SNHLY, CDR2 FYNNEI. The ends lost 1 base at V and 8 bases at J; junction bases unmatched: 12. The CDR3 runs to 16 residues. The CDR3 DNA reads as TGTGCCAGCAGTGAAGGGACAGGGTTTCGCGCCACGGAAGCTTTCTTT. It is translated as CASSEGTGFRATEAFF. Full variable domain (rest looked up from reference TRBV2 and TRBJ1-1): EPEVTQTPSHQVTQMGQEVILRCVPISNHLYFYWYRQILGQKVEFLVSFYNNEISEKSEIFDDQFSVERPDGSNFTLKIRSTKLEDSAMYFCASSEGTGFRATEAFFGQGTRLTVV.

V gene TRBV19 combines with J gene TRBJ1-2, with D unresolved. This CDR3 is 14 amino acids long. Trimming shortened V by 6 bases and J by 2 bases, and 13 bases separated the two germline ends. From germline, CDR1 is LNHDA and CDR2 SQIVND (reference sequence). CDR3 protein: CASSPAAANYGYTF. The DNA for the CDR3 is TGTGCCAGTAGCCCCGCGGCGGCGAACTATGGCTACACCTTC.

The gene calls are TRBV28 and TRBJ1-5, with D perhaps matching TRBD1 (5 bases). The CDR3 runs 14 residues. Germline assignment: CDR1 MDHEN and CDR2 SYDVKM. V lost 2 bases, J lost 5 bases, and 10 bases lay in between. The CDR3 reads CASSLDPGYQPQHF. The DNA for the CDR3 is TGTGCCAGCAGTTTAGACCCAGGGTATCAGCCCCAGCATTTT.

The chain has TRBV28 and TRBJ2-2; 9 positions agree with TRBD1. From germline, CDR1 is MDHEN and CDR2 SYDVKM. Trimming removed 10 bases from V and 2 bases from J; junction bases left unmatched: 11. This CDR3 is 16 amino acids long. DNA for the CDR3: TGTGCCACCATACTACGGGACAGGGTTAACACCGGGGAGCTGTTTTTT. Its protein is CATILRDRVNTGELFF.

This sequence joins TRBV4-3 and TRBJ2-3; unclear D gene. This CDR3 region has 16 residues. Trimming pared 1 base from V and 4 bases from J, leaving 15 bases between. Germline V gene data show CDR1 as LGHNA and CDR2 as YSLEER. The CDR3 DNA sequence: TGCGCCAGCAGCCAAGTAGAGTCCCCTAGTGCAGATACGCAGTATTTT. It encodes CASSQVESPSADTQYF.

The DNA of the CDR3 is TGTGCCAGCAGCTTGGGACAGGGGGTTTCTAGTGGCTACACCTTC. This sequence encodes CASSLGQGVSSGYTF. The chain couples TRBV5-6 to TRBJ1-2, with TRBD1 matching 9 bases. Germline V CDR1 and CDR2: SGHDT, YYEEEE. With 0 bases clipped from V and 7 bases from J, the junction kept 7 bases outside the gene matches. The CDR3 extends over 15 amino acids.